Shown below are 30 T cell receptor beta chains from a single sample sequenced in a study of cytomegalovirus exposure and HLA in healthy donors. The PCR made use of 60 Vbeta and 13 Jbeta primers. Generated by immunoSEQ multiplex PCR, the TCRdb table keeps only in-frame clones and is missing some. The sample carries fewer than 200,000 clones, roughly 81% recorded once. The sample taken for sequencing was PBMCs. These receptors all come from a man aged 18 to 29 in good health and CMV-seropositive.

V is TRBV6-1 and J is TRBJ1-1; 7 bases match TRBD1. This CDR3 contains 15 residues. In germline, CDR1 is MNHNS, CDR2 SASEGT. J was trimmed by 1 base and V by 5 bases; bases with no gene match: 7. This CDR3 is CASSTYRGENTEAFF. CDR3 nucleotide sequence: TGTGCCAGCAGTACCTACAGGGGCGAGAACACTGAAGCTTTCTTT.

The chain links TRBV6-1 to TRBJ2-1; 11 nucleotides agree with TRBD2. Unmatched junction bases numbered 9, after V lost 6 bases and J lost 14 bases. Germline-derived CDR1 and CDR2 are MNHNS and SASEGT. CDR3 length: 13 amino acids. CDR3 sequence (DNA): TGTGCCAGCAGATATCGGACTAGCGGGTGTAAGTTCTTC. Translating it yields CASRYRTSGCKFF.

The V call is TRBV15, the J call TRBJ1-2; 8 positions agree with TRBD1. V lost 0 bases, J lost 0 bases, and 6 bases stayed unmatched. CDR3 length: 17 residues. The germline V gene encodes CDR1 LNHNV and CDR2 YYDKDF (reference sequence). In nucleotides, the CDR3 is TGTGCCACCAGCAGAGAGCTGACAGGGGTCTCTAACTATGGCTACACCTTC. It is translated as CATSRELTGVSNYGYTF.

Regarding this clone: In the same sample, other DNA sequences code for this CDR3. CDR3 residues: CASKALTGLNTEAFF. The CDR3 coding sequence is TGTGCCAGTAAAGCCCTGACAGGATTGAACACTGAAGCTTTCTTT. The V and J genes are TRBV19 and TRBJ1-1; the D gene is possibly TRBD1 (6 bases). The germline V and J ends were trimmed by 7 bases and 0 bases, with 15 bases remaining between them. The CDR3 runs 15 residues. Germline V gives CDR1 LNHDA, CDR2 SQIVND (reference sequence).

The chain combines TRBV5-6 with TRBJ1-6, with D possibly TRBD1 on 6 matching bases. The CDR3 extends over 15 amino acids. Trimming removed 6 bases from V and 7 bases from J, with 17 bases in between. Germline values: CDR1 SGHDT, CDR2 YYEEEE. CDR3 protein: CASTGDRRWNSPLHF. DNA for the CDR3: TGTGCCAGCACCGGAGACAGGCGATGGAATTCACCCCTCCACTTT.

This rearrangement joins TRBV15 to TRBJ1-5; D may be TRBD1 (6 bases). The CDR3 covers 14 residues. Germline values: CDR1 LNHNV, CDR2 YYDKDF (reference sequence). V lost 3 bases, J lost 6 bases, and 12 bases lay in between. The CDR3 loop is CATSSRQAFQPQHF. For the CDR3, the DNA is TGTGCCACCAGCAGCCGACAGGCCTTTCAGCCCCAGCATTTT.

This rearrangement joins TRBV7-2 to TRBJ1-4; unclear D gene. Between the trimmed V and J ends, which lost 3 bases and 8 bases, there was a span of 4 bases. In germline, CDR1 is SGHTA, CDR2 FQGNSA. This CDR3 contains 11 residues. CDR3: CASSLREKLFF. The CDR3, as DNA: TGTGCCAGCAGCTTGAGGGAAAAACTGTTTTTT.

This chain links TRBV27 with TRBJ2-3; 8 nucleotides align to TRBD1. The CDR3 extends over 18 amino acids. Germline assignment: CDR1 MNHEY and CDR2 SMNVEV (reference sequence). V dropped 2 bases and J dropped 0; count of bases not matched to a gene: 10. CDR3 DNA sequence: TGTGCCAGCAGTTTAAGGACAGGGTCATTTAAGAGCACAGATACGCAGTATTTT. Protein: CASSLRTGSFKSTDTQYF.

The V gene is TRBV7-9, the J gene TRBJ2-3; tentatively, D is TRBD1 (5 bases). CDR3 length: 15 residues. Trimming stripped 4 bases from V and 0 bases from J, with 11 bases between. Germline CDR1 is SEHNR and CDR2 is FQNEAQ (reference sequence). CDR3 in amino acids: CASSWGTRSTDTQYF. The DNA of the CDR3 is TGTGCCAGCAGCTGGGGCACGCGCAGCACAGATACGCAGTATTTT.

The genes are TRBV15 and TRBJ2-5, with 12 bases aligning to TRBD2. Germline trimming cut 5 bases from V and 1 base from J; bases unmatched to any gene: 8. The CDR3 has 17 residues. Germline V gene sequence: CDR1 LNHNV, CDR2 YYDKDF (reference sequence). Here the CDR3 reads CATSDGGTSGLQETQYF. As DNA, the CDR3 is TGTGCCACCAGCGACGGAGGGACTAGCGGGCTCCAAGAGACCCAGTACTTC.

V gene TRBV1 combines with J gene TRBJ2-3; the table gives TRBD1 as D, unverified against the DNA. TRBV1 corresponds to a pseudogene. This CDR3 is 19 amino acids long. The CDR3 loop reads CTSSQHILRDRPRTDTQYF. The CDR3 DNA is TGCACCAGCAGCCAACACATTCTACGGGACAGACCCCGTACAGATACGCAGTATTTT.

V is TRBV6-4 and J is TRBJ1-1, with TRBD1 matching over 8 bases. This CDR3 has 11 amino acids. Germline CDR1 is MRHNA and CDR2 is SNTAGT. As DNA, the CDR3 is TGTGTCTACAGGGGGTCTCTTGAAGCTTTCTTT. Translating it yields CVYRGSLEAFF.

The chain joins TRBV11-2 to TRBJ2-1; 7 bases match TRBD2. Looked up from germline, CDR1 is SGHAT and CDR2 is FQNNGV. After removal of 5 bases from V and 6 bases from J, the junction contained 10 bases not matched to a gene. The CDR3 is 15 amino acids. The CDR3 sequence: CASSPLAGEANEQFF. In DNA, the CDR3 is TGTGCCAGCAGCCCTCTGGCGGGGGAGGCCAATGAGCAGTTCTTC.

This clone was found a few times. The chain has TRBV7-7 and TRBJ2-2, with D perhaps matching TRBD2 (6 bases). The CDR3 runs 14 residues. Trimming took off 10 bases at V and 0 bases at J, with 12 bases between the two ends. The germline gives CDR1 SSHAT, CDR2 FNYEAQ (reference sequence). The CDR3, as DNA: TGTGCCACCGGGAGCGGGCCGAACACCGGGGAGCTGTTTTTT. It translates to CATGSGPNTGELFF.

V gene TRBV29-1 combines with J gene TRBJ1-3, with D possibly matching TRBD1 (6 bases). From germline, CDR1 is SQVTM and CDR2 ANQGSEA. With 3 bases removed from V and 0 bases from J, the gap between germline ends came to 9 bases. This CDR3 has 14 residues. For the CDR3, the DNA is TGCAGCGTTGAGGACAGTTTCTCTGGAAACACCATATATTTT. It is translated as CSVEDSFSGNTIYF.

V gene TRBV2 combines with J gene TRBJ2-7; D may be TRBD2 (6 bases). Germline V lookup: CDR1 SNHLY, CDR2 FYNNEI. This CDR3 is built from 14 residues. Between the trimmed V and J ends, which lost 8 bases and 6 bases, there was a span of 20 bases. The CDR3 nucleotides read TGTGCCAGCGGAGGGCAAGCCCAGGTCAGCGAGCAGTACTTC. Protein: CASGGQAQVSEQYF.

V usage is TRBV5-4 and J usage is TRBJ2-4; TRBD1 aligns across 7 bases. This CDR3 spans 14 amino acids. J lost 8 bases, V lost 4 bases, and 9 bases had no gene match. CDR1 and CDR2 (germline): SGHNT, YYREEE (reference sequence). Written as DNA, the CDR3 is TGTGCCAGCAGCCTGGCCGGGACAGAGGACATTCAGTACTTC. As protein: CASSLAGTEDIQYF.

This chain connects TRBV7-9 to TRBJ1-6, with TRBD1 matching 10 bases. The J segment lost 7 bases and the V segment lost 2 bases, leaving 2 bases of the junction unmatched. This CDR3 comprises 15 residues. Germline CDR1 reads SEHNR; CDR2 reads FQNEAQ (reference sequence). The CDR3 loop is CASSLMGQGNSPLHF. The DNA for the CDR3 is TGTGCCAGCAGCTTAATGGGACAGGGGAATTCACCCCTCCACTTT.

The chain couples TRBV29-1 to TRBJ2-7; a weak D match, TRBD2 (5 bases). This CDR3 spans 13 amino acids. The V and J ends lost 8 bases and 7 bases respectively, with 21 bases between them. The germline CDR1 and CDR2 sequences are SQVTM and ANQGSEA. The DNA of the CDR3 is TGCAGCACGATTGAGAGGTCTACGGGGGAGCAGTACTTC. This codes for CSTIERSTGEQYF.

The V gene is TRBV18, the J gene TRBJ2-7, with D hard to call. This CDR3 is built from 13 residues. CDR1 and CDR2 from the germline V gene are KGHSH and LQKENI. Trimming pared 3 bases from V and 3 bases from J, leaving 9 bases between. The CDR3 region is CASSPNGYYEQYF. The CDR3 DNA is TGTGCCAGCTCACCTAACGGGTACTACGAGCAGTACTTC.

The rearrangement joins TRBV11-2 to TRBJ2-2, with D possibly being TRBD1 (7 bases). CDR3 size: 15 residues. V lost 5 bases, J lost 0 bases, and 10 bases lay in between. The V gene's germline CDR1 is SGHAT and CDR2 FQNNGV. This chain's CDR3 is CASSRGTANTGELFF. CDR3 DNA: TGTGCCAGCAGCCGCGGGACAGCGAACACCGGGGAGCTGTTTTTT.

The rearrangement uses TRBV2 and TRBJ2-7; the match to TRBD2 covers 12 bases. J lost 6 bases, V lost 5 bases, and 8 bases had no gene match. CDR1 and CDR2 from the germline V gene are SNHLY and FYNNEI. The CDR3 loop spans 15 amino acids. CDR3 amino acids: CASSPSGGARGEQYF. The CDR3 DNA reads TGTGCCAGCAGTCCTAGCGGGGGGGCTAGAGGCGAGCAGTACTTC.

V and J are TRBV25-1 and TRBJ1-1; 7 bases align to TRBD1. Germline trimming cut 4 bases from V and 2 bases from J; bases unmatched to any gene: 16. The CDR3 has 18 residues. Germline V gene data show CDR1 as MGHDK and CDR2 as SYGVNS. In nucleotides, the CDR3 is TGTGCCAGCAGTGTTGCCCCGGGACAGTCCGGAGTAAACACTGAAGCTTTCTTT. Protein sequence: CASSVAPGQSGVNTEAFF.

On this clone itself: One end of the junction does not line up with germline, which may come from a read error. The V and J genes are TRBV30 and TRBJ2-4; 8 nucleotides agree with TRBD1. This CDR3 spans 14 amino acids. Germline loops: CDR1 GTSNPN, CDR2 SVGIG (reference sequence). CDR3 DNA: TGTGCCTGGAGTGGGACAGGGTCTAAAAACAGTCAGTACTTC. Encoded protein: CAWSGTGSKNSQYF.

The chain links TRBV18 to TRBJ2-1; the match to TRBD2 covers 7 bases. There are 14 residues in the CDR3. Germline V gene sequence: CDR1 KGHSH, CDR2 LQKENI. V shed 4 bases, J shed 3 bases, and the junction held 3 bases outside the gene matches. The CDR3 bases are TGTGCCAGCTCACTGAAGCGGGGCTACAATGAGCAGTTCTTC. It codes for CASSLKRGYNEQFF.

The V and J genes are TRBV4-3 and TRBJ1-1; D possibly corresponds to TRBD1 (6 bases). The CDR3 consists of 15 residues. The germline V gene encodes CDR1 LGHNA and CDR2 YSLEER. Trimming pared 4 bases from V and 3 bases from J, leaving 15 bases between. The CDR3 coding sequence is TGCGCCAGCAGCCGAGCACAGGGCAGCGACACTGAAGCTTTCTTT. Its translation is CASSRAQGSDTEAFF.

The chain couples TRBV12-5 to TRBJ1-2; D possibly corresponds to TRBD1 (5 bases). The CDR3 consists of 14 residues. Trimming removed 1 base at V and 8 bases at J, with 14 bases between. Looked up from germline, CDR1 is LGHNT and CDR2 is FRNRAP. CDR3 nucleotides: TGTGCTAGTGGTTTGGGAGACACGGGGGAAGGCTACACCTTC. Translating gives CASGLGDTGEGYTF.

The chain employs TRBV6-1 and TRBJ1-4, with 7 bases aligning to TRBD1. The CDR3 is made up of 15 amino acids. CDR1 is MNHNS and CDR2 is SASEGT in the germline V gene. Trimming at V came to 6 bases and at J to 4 bases, leaving 8 bases not matched to a gene. CDR3 protein: CASSPGQAYNEKLFF. CDR3 in DNA: TGTGCCAGCAGCCCTGGACAGGCGTATAATGAAAAACTGTTTTTT.

This chain links TRBV18 with TRBJ1-1, with TRBD1 as a possible D gene (5 bases). This CDR3 spans 15 amino acids. Trimming left V 6 bases short and J 6 bases short, with 20 bases between. The germline V gene has CDR1 KGHSH and CDR2 LQKENI. The CDR3 is CASSAAWGMKPEAFF. The DNA of the CDR3 is TGTGCCAGCTCTGCGGCTTGGGGCATGAAGCCTGAAGCTTTCTTT. Combining the CDR3 with reference TRBV18 and TRBJ1-1 gives the whole variable domain NAGVMQNPRHLVRRRGQEARLRCSPMKGHSHVYWYRQLPEEGLKFMVYLQKENIIDESGMPKERFSAEFPKEGPSILRIQQVVRGDSAAYFCASSAAWGMKPEAFFGQGTRLTVV.

The chain is built from TRBV5-4 and TRBJ2-1, with 12 bases aligning to TRBD2. J gave up 2 bases and V 4 bases, and 4 bases lay outside the gene matches. This CDR3 is 16 amino acids long. Germline V gene lookup returns CDR1 SGHNT and CDR2 YYREEE (reference sequence). CDR3 amino acids: CASSQTSGGPYNEQFF. In nucleotides, the CDR3 is TGTGCCAGCAGCCAAACTAGCGGGGGGCCCTACAATGAGCAGTTCTTC.